The rows below give T cell receptor beta chains drawn from one sample of a study of beta chain features in type 1 diabetes. The protocol was immunoSEQ multiplex PCR, while the TCRdb copy is restricted to in-frame clones and leaves out a portion. The table records a few hundred thousand clones, approximately 15% of them present only once. Input material: naive CD4+ T cells from blood. The origin of the receptors is a woman aged 18 to 35 in good health. The CDR3 runs from the conserved cysteine through the conserved F or W. The D gene is left open where the match is weak. Clone size is not always given. Where it is, it says once, few, many or a class for expanded clones.

j_call: TRBJ2-3
cdr3_length: 18
clone_size: few
v_call: TRBV7-9
d_call: TRBD1
cdr3_nt: TGTGCCAGCAGCCGCACAGGGGGCCCGACTGGACGCACAGATACGCAGTATTTT
cdr3_aa: CASSRTGGPTGRTDTQYF

j_call: TRBJ1-2
cdr3_length: 14
clone_size: -
v_call: TRBV28
d_call: TRBD1
cdr3_nt: TGTGCCAGCAGAACGACAGGGGGCGCGGAAGGCTACACCTTC
cdr3_aa: CASRTTGGAEGYTF

j_call: TRBJ2-5
cdr3_length: 16
clone_size: few
v_call: TRBV21-1
d_call: -
cdr3_nt: TGTGCCAGCAGCAAAGCAGGGACTAGCGAACGAGAGACCCAGTACTTC
cdr3_aa: CASSKAGTSERETQYF

j_call: TRBJ1-4
cdr3_length: 15
clone_size: few
v_call: TRBV15
d_call: -
cdr3_nt: TGTGCCACCAGCCTCCGACAGAGAGAAAATGAAAAACTGTTTTTT
cdr3_aa: CATSLRQRENEKLFF

j_call: TRBJ1-2
cdr3_length: 15
clone_size: few
v_call: TRBV28
d_call: TRBD1
cdr3_nt: TGTGCCAGCAGCCAGACCCCGGACAGGGGGAGAGGCTACACCTTC
cdr3_aa: CASSQTPDRGRGYTF

j_call: TRBJ1-1
cdr3_length: 14
clone_size: -
v_call: TRBV9
d_call: -
cdr3_nt: TGTGCCAGCAGCGTACAGGGCCCGAACACTGAAGCTTTCTTT
cdr3_aa: CASSVQGPNTEAFF

j_call: TRBJ2-5
cdr3_length: 13
clone_size: few
v_call: TRBV11-3
d_call: TRBD2
cdr3_nt: TGTGCCAGCAGCTTTGGGGGGGGAGAGACCCAGTACTTC
cdr3_aa: CASSFGGGETQYF

j_call: TRBJ2-7
cdr3_length: 13
clone_size: -
v_call: TRBV25-1
d_call: TRBD2
cdr3_nt: TGTGCCAGCAGTGTTGCGGGGGCCTACGAGCAGTACTTC
cdr3_aa: CASSVAGAYEQYF

j_call: TRBJ2-1
cdr3_length: 15
clone_size: -
v_call: TRBV18
d_call: TRBD2
cdr3_nt: TGTGCCAGCTCACCGAAAAGCGGGAGGGCCAATGAGCAGTTCTTC
cdr3_aa: CASSPKSGRANEQFF

j_call: TRBJ2-1
cdr3_length: 13
clone_size: few
v_call: TRBV7-2
d_call: TRBD1
cdr3_nt: TGTGCCAGCAGCGTGGGACAGCTCAATGAGCAGTTCTTC
cdr3_aa: CASSVGQLNEQFF

j_call: TRBJ2-4
cdr3_length: 17
clone_size: few
v_call: TRBV9
d_call: -
cdr3_nt: TGTGCCAGCAGCGTAGAAAGAAGGCGAACAGCCCGCAACATTCAGTACTTC
cdr3_aa: CASSVERRRTARNIQYF

j_call: TRBJ2-7
cdr3_length: 11
clone_size: -
v_call: TRBV7-9
d_call: -
cdr3_nt: TGTGCCACATCGACAGTCTACGAGCAGTACTTC
cdr3_aa: CATSTVYEQYF

j_call: TRBJ1-5
cdr3_length: 16
clone_size: -
v_call: TRBV28
d_call: -
cdr3_nt: TGTGCCAGCAGTTTAGCTCAGGGTTTTAACAATCAGCCCCAGCATTTT
cdr3_aa: CASSLAQGFNNQPQHF

j_call: TRBJ2-7
cdr3_length: 13
clone_size: few
v_call: TRBV7-2
d_call: TRBD1
cdr3_nt: TGTGCCAGCAGCAGTGGGACAGGGGGCTTGCAGTACTTC
cdr3_aa: CASSSGTGGLQYF

j_call: TRBJ1-1
cdr3_length: 13
clone_size: -
v_call: TRBV2
d_call: -
cdr3_nt: TGTGCCAGCAGTGCCACGGTGAACACTGAAGCTTTCTTT
cdr3_aa: CASSATVNTEAFF

j_call: TRBJ2-3
cdr3_length: 15
clone_size: -
v_call: TRBV18
d_call: TRBD2
cdr3_nt: TGTGCCAGCTCACCAGGCGGGAGTGGCACAGATACGCAGTATTTT
cdr3_aa: CASSPGGSGTDTQYF

j_call: TRBJ2-1
cdr3_length: 15
clone_size: -
v_call: TRBV27
d_call: TRBD1
cdr3_nt: TGTGCCAGCAGACGGGACAGGATCTCCTACAATGAGCAGTTCTTC
cdr3_aa: CASRRDRISYNEQFF

j_call: TRBJ2-3
cdr3_length: 14
clone_size: -
v_call: TRBV5-1
d_call: -
cdr3_nt: TGCGCCAGCAGCTTACTGGAGGGCACAGATACGCAGTATTTT
cdr3_aa: CASSLLEGTDTQYF

j_call: TRBJ1-1
cdr3_length: 12
clone_size: few
v_call: TRBV11-2
d_call: -
cdr3_nt: TGTGCCAGCAGCTTAGAGCAGCGTGAAGCTTTCTTT
cdr3_aa: CASSLEQREAFF

j_call: TRBJ2-5
cdr3_length: 14
clone_size: -
v_call: TRBV11-2
d_call: -
cdr3_nt: TGTGCCAGCAGCTTAGTTAGGGGCCAAGAGACCCAGTACTTC
cdr3_aa: CASSLVRGQETQYF

j_call: TRBJ2-2
cdr3_length: 16
clone_size: few
v_call: TRBV5-4
d_call: -
cdr3_nt: TGTGCCAGCAGCTTGGATAGAGCGGTAGACACCGGGGAGCTGTTTTTT
cdr3_aa: CASSLDRAVDTGELFF

j_call: TRBJ2-1
cdr3_length: 14
clone_size: -
v_call: TRBV28
d_call: TRBD2
cdr3_nt: TGTGCCAGCCACCTGGGTAGCGGGAGAAATGAGCAGTTCTTC
cdr3_aa: CASHLGSGRNEQFF

j_call: TRBJ1-1
cdr3_length: 14
clone_size: few
v_call: TRBV7-9
d_call: -
cdr3_nt: TGTGCCAGCAGCTTAGGTCCGGGGAACACTGAAGCTTTCTTT
cdr3_aa: CASSLGPGNTEAFF

j_call: TRBJ1-5
cdr3_length: 14
clone_size: few
v_call: TRBV2
d_call: -
cdr3_nt: TGTGCCAGCAGTGACAGGGCCCGCGATCAGCCCCAGCATTTT
cdr3_aa: CASSDRARDQPQHF

j_call: TRBJ1-5
cdr3_length: 14
clone_size: -
v_call: TRBV5-4
d_call: -
cdr3_nt: TGTGCCAGCAGCTCCGGGACTAAGAATCAGCCCCAGCATTTT
cdr3_aa: CASSSGTKNQPQHF

j_call: TRBJ2-3
cdr3_length: 16
clone_size: -
v_call: TRBV5-1
d_call: TRBD2
cdr3_nt: TGCGCCAGCAGCTTGTCCCTAGCGGGAGGGCTAGATACGCAGTATTTT
cdr3_aa: CASSLSLAGGLDTQYF

j_call: TRBJ2-5
cdr3_length: 11
clone_size: few
v_call: TRBV10-3
d_call: -
cdr3_nt: TGTGCCATCAAAGCGAAAGAGACCCAGTACTTC
cdr3_aa: CAIKAKETQYF

j_call: TRBJ1-5
cdr3_length: 14
clone_size: -
v_call: TRBV15
d_call: -
cdr3_nt: TGTGCCACCAGGGAGGGGCCTAGCAATCAGCCCCAGCATTTT
cdr3_aa: CATREGPSNQPQHF

j_call: TRBJ1-5
cdr3_length: 13
clone_size: few
v_call: TRBV19
d_call: -
cdr3_nt: TGTGCCAGTAGTGTCGCCGAGAATCAGCCCCAGCATTTT
cdr3_aa: CASSVAENQPQHF

j_call: TRBJ1-5
cdr3_length: 15
clone_size: few
v_call: TRBV30
d_call: -
cdr3_nt: TGTGCCTGGAGTACAGGGTGGCCCTCCAATCAGCCCCAGCATTTT
cdr3_aa: CAWSTGWPSNQPQHF

j_call: TRBJ1-5
cdr3_length: 14
clone_size: -
v_call: TRBV30
d_call: TRBD1
cdr3_nt: TGTGCCTGGAAACAGGGGTATAGCAATCAGCCCCAGCATTTT
cdr3_aa: CAWKQGYSNQPQHF

j_call: TRBJ1-5
cdr3_length: 16
clone_size: -
v_call: TRBV30
d_call: TRBD1
cdr3_nt: TGTGCCTGGAGTGCGCTTTACAGGGGAAGCAATCAGCCCCAGCATTTT
cdr3_aa: CAWSALYRGSNQPQHF

j_call: TRBJ2-5
cdr3_length: 12
clone_size: -
v_call: TRBV7-2
d_call: -
cdr3_nt: TGTGCCAGCAGCTTCTACCAAGAGACCCAGTACTTC
cdr3_aa: CASSFYQETQYF

j_call: TRBJ2-1
cdr3_length: 16
clone_size: -
v_call: TRBV9
d_call: TRBD2
cdr3_nt: TGTGCCAGCAGCCAAGGAGGGACTAGCGGCTACAATGAGCAGTTCTTC
cdr3_aa: CASSQGGTSGYNEQFF

j_call: TRBJ2-5
cdr3_length: 12
clone_size: -
v_call: TRBV18
d_call: -
cdr3_nt: TGTGCCAGCTCACCCAACCAAGAGACCCAGTACTTC
cdr3_aa: CASSPNQETQYF

j_call: TRBJ2-1
cdr3_length: 17
clone_size: few
v_call: TRBV4-2
d_call: -
cdr3_nt: TGTGCCAGCAGCCAAATCACCGGGACACCCGAATACAATGAGCAGTTCTTC
cdr3_aa: CASSQITGTPEYNEQFF

j_call: TRBJ1-2
cdr3_length: 14
clone_size: few
v_call: TRBV28
d_call: -
cdr3_nt: TGTGCCAGCAGTCCCCTCGGGGGGAACTATGGCTACACCTTC
cdr3_aa: CASSPLGGNYGYTF

j_call: TRBJ2-1
cdr3_length: 16
clone_size: -
v_call: TRBV19
d_call: TRBD2
cdr3_nt: TGTGCCAGTAGAAGGAGTCCTAGCGGGATATTCTATGAGCAGTTCTTC
cdr3_aa: CASRRSPSGIFYEQFF

j_call: TRBJ2-7
cdr3_length: 14
clone_size: few
v_call: TRBV6-1
d_call: -
cdr3_nt: TGTGCCAGCAGGACATCAGGGTCTCGTGACGAGCAGTACTTC
cdr3_aa: CASRTSGSRDEQYF

j_call: TRBJ1-1
cdr3_length: 16
clone_size: few
v_call: TRBV14
d_call: -
cdr3_nt: TGTGCCAGCAGCCAAGATGTGGGCAGGTCTAACACTGAAGCTTTCTTT
cdr3_aa: CASSQDVGRSNTEAFF

j_call: TRBJ2-5
cdr3_length: 15
clone_size: few
v_call: TRBV6-5
d_call: TRBD1
cdr3_nt: TGTGCCAGCAGTTACTCGACAGGGGTGCGGGAGACCCAGTACTTC
cdr3_aa: CASSYSTGVRETQYF

j_call: TRBJ1-1
cdr3_length: 14
clone_size: -
v_call: TRBV4-1
d_call: -
cdr3_nt: TGCGCCAGCACCAGGAGGGGTTCGGGCACTGAAGCTTTCTTT
cdr3_aa: CASTRRGSGTEAFF

j_call: TRBJ2-7
cdr3_length: 14
clone_size: -
v_call: TRBV19
d_call: TRBD1
cdr3_nt: TGTGCCAGTAGTATCACTCTGGACAGGGACGAGCAGTACTTC
cdr3_aa: CASSITLDRDEQYF

j_call: TRBJ1-2
cdr3_length: 15
clone_size: -
v_call: TRBV4-1
d_call: TRBD1
cdr3_nt: TGCGCCAGCAGTCCCGGGACAGTCTTTAACTATGGCTACACCTTC
cdr3_aa: CASSPGTVFNYGYTF

j_call: TRBJ2-5
cdr3_length: 13
clone_size: once
v_call: TRBV6-4
d_call: -
cdr3_nt: TGTGCCAGCAGTCTCGGGACTGAAGAGACCCAGTACTTC
cdr3_aa: CASSLGTEETQYF

j_call: TRBJ2-1
cdr3_length: 14
clone_size: -
v_call: TRBV28
d_call: -
cdr3_nt: TGTGCCAGCAGTGTGACTAGGGGATACAATGAGCAGTTCTTC
cdr3_aa: CASSVTRGYNEQFF

j_call: TRBJ2-3
cdr3_length: 13
clone_size: few
v_call: TRBV5-1
d_call: -
cdr3_nt: TGCGCCAGCAGCCAGTTTAACACAGATACGCAGTATTTT
cdr3_aa: CASSQFNTDTQYF

j_call: TRBJ1-1
cdr3_length: 16
clone_size: -
v_call: TRBV28
d_call: -
cdr3_nt: TGTGCCAGCAGTTTATCTGCAGGGGTGATGAACACTGAAGCTTTCTTT
cdr3_aa: CASSLSAGVMNTEAFF

j_call: TRBJ1-1
cdr3_length: 15
clone_size: -
v_call: TRBV7-8
d_call: -
cdr3_nt: TGTGCCAGCAGCAAGCGGGACACCGCCCTCACTGAAGCTTTCTTT
cdr3_aa: CASSKRDTALTEAFF

j_call: TRBJ1-1
cdr3_length: 11
clone_size: few
v_call: TRBV20-1
d_call: -
cdr3_nt: TGCAGTGCCAGGGGGAACACTGAAGCTTTCTTT
cdr3_aa: CSARGNTEAFF

j_call: TRBJ2-7
cdr3_length: 14
clone_size: few
v_call: TRBV18
d_call: TRBD2
cdr3_nt: TGTGCCAGCTCACTGGAGGGAGGGCCCTACGAGCAGTACTTC
cdr3_aa: CASSLEGGPYEQYF

j_call: TRBJ2-1
cdr3_length: 14
clone_size: -
v_call: TRBV19
d_call: TRBD1
cdr3_nt: TGTGCCAGTAACCGCGACAGGGGAAGGAATGAGCAGTTCTTC
cdr3_aa: CASNRDRGRNEQFF

j_call: TRBJ2-1
cdr3_length: 15
clone_size: -
v_call: TRBV30
d_call: TRBD2
cdr3_nt: TGTGCCTGGAGGGGACTAGCGGGAGCGGTTAATGAGCAGTTCTTC
cdr3_aa: CAWRGLAGAVNEQFF

j_call: TRBJ2-7
cdr3_length: 15
clone_size: few
v_call: TRBV15
d_call: -
cdr3_nt: TGTGCCACCAGCAGAGATTTTGGGACAATCTACGAGCAGTACTTC
cdr3_aa: CATSRDFGTIYEQYF

j_call: TRBJ1-2
cdr3_length: 11
clone_size: -
v_call: TRBV29-1
d_call: TRBD1
cdr3_nt: TGCAGCGCTGGGACAGGCGCGGGCTACACCTTC
cdr3_aa: CSAGTGAGYTF

j_call: TRBJ2-5
cdr3_length: 16
clone_size: few
v_call: TRBV28
d_call: TRBD2
cdr3_nt: TGTGCCATCTTTGGGGGTGTAGCGGGACCCGCGGAGACCCAGTACTTC
cdr3_aa: CAIFGGVAGPAETQYF

j_call: TRBJ2-2
cdr3_length: 17
clone_size: few
v_call: TRBV9
d_call: TRBD2
cdr3_nt: TGTGCCAGCAGCGCGAGAGGCGGGAGGACGAACACCGGGGAGCTGTTTTTT
cdr3_aa: CASSARGGRTNTGELFF